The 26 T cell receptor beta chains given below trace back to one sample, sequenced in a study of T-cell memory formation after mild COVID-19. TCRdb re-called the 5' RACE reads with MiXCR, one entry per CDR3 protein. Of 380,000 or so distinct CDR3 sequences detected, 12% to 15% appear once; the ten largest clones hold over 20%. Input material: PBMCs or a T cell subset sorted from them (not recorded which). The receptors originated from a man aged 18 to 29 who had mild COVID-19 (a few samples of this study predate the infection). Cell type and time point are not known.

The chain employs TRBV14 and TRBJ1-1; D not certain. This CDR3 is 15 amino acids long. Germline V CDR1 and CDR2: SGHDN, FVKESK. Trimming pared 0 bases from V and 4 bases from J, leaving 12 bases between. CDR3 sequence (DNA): TGTGCCAGCAGCCAAGATCCAGGCCTAGCCACTGAAGCTTTCTTT. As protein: CASSQDPGLATEAFF.

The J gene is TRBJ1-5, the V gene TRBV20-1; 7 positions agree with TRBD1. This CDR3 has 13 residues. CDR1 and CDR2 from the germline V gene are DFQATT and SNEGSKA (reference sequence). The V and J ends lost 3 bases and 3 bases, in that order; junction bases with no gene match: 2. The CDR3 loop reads CSARGQPNQPQHF. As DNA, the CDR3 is TGCAGTGCTAGGGGACAGCCCAATCAGCCCCAGCATTTT.

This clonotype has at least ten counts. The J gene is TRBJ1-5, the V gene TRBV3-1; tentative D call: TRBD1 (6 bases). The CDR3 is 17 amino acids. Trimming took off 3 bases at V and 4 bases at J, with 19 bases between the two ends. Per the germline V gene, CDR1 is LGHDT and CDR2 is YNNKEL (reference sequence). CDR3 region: CASSQGHAADRNQPQHF. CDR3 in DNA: TGTGCCAGCAGCCAGGGGCACGCGGCGGACAGAAATCAGCCCCAGCATTTT. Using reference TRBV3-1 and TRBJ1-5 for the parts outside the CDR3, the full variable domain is DTAVSQTPKYLVTQMGNDKSIKCEQNLGHDTMYWYKQDSKKFLKIMFSYNNKELIINETVPNRFSPKSPDKAHLNLHINSLELGDSAVYFCASSQGHAADRNQPQHFGDGTRLSIL.

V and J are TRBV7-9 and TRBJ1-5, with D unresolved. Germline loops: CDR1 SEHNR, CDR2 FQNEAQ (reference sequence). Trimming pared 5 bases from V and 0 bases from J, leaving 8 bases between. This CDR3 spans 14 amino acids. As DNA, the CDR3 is TGTGCCAGCAGCCACAGTTATAGCAATCAGCCCCAGCATTTT. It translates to CASSHSYSNQPQHF.

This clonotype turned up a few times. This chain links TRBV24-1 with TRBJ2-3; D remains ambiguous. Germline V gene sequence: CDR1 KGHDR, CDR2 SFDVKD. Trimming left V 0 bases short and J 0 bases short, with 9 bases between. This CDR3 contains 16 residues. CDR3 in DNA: TGTGCCACCAGTGATTTGCACAGCGCCAGCACAGATACGCAGTATTTT. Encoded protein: CATSDLHSASTDTQYF.

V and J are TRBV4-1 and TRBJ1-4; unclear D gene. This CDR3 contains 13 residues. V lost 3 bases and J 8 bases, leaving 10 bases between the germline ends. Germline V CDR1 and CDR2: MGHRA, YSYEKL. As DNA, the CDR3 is TGCGCCAGCAGCCAGGCTGATAGGGAAAAACTGTTTTTT. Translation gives CASSQADREKLFF.

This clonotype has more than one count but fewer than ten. CDR3 nucleotide sequence: TGTGCCAGCAGCCCCCCTGAATGGGGGCAGCAAGAGACCCAGTACTTC. Translating it yields CASSPPEWGQQETQYF. The chain carries TRBV5-6 and TRBJ2-5; D possibly corresponds to TRBD1 (6 bases). This CDR3 is built from 16 residues. Germline assignment: CDR1 SGHDT and CDR2 YYEEEE. The germline V and J ends were trimmed by 4 bases and 2 bases, with 18 bases remaining between them. The entire variable domain, with the rest obtained from reference TRBV5-6 and TRBJ2-5, is as follows: DAGVTQSPTHLIKTRGQQVTLRCSPKSGHDTVSWYQQALGQGPQFIFQYYEEEERQRGNFPDRFSGHQFPNYSSELNVNALLLGDSALYLCASSPPEWGQQETQYFGPGTRLLVL.

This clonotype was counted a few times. The DNA of the CDR3 is TGTGCCAGCAGTTTTGGTAGCGGGGGGGAAGAGACCCAGTACTTC. This gives the protein CASSFGSGGEETQYF. The genes are TRBV12-3 or TRBV12-4 and TRBJ2-5, with 11 bases matching TRBD2. The CDR3 is made up of 15 amino acids. The V segment lost 3 bases and the J segment 3 bases; nucleotides outside the gene matches: 3.

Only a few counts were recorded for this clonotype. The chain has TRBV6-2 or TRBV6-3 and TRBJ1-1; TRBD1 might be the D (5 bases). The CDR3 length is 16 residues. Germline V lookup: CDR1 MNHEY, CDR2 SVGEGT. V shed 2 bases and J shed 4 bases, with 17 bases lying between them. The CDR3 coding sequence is TGTGCCAGCAGTTACCGGGGACCTCCGACTCTCACTGAAGCTTTCTTT. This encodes CASSYRGPPTLTEAFF.

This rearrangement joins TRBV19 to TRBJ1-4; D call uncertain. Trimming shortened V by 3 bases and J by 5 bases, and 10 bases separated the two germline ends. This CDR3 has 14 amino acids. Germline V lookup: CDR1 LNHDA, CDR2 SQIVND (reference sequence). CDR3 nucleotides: TGTGCCAGTAGTATGGTCGGCCTCAATGAAAAACTGTTTTTT. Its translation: CASSMVGLNEKLFF.

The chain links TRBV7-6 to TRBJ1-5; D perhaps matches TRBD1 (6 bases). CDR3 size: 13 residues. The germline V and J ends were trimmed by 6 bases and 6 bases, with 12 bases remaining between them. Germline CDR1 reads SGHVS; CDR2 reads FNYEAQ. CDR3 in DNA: TGTGCCAGCAGGTCAGGGGTCGGTCAGCCCCAGCATTTT. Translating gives CASRSGVGQPQHF.

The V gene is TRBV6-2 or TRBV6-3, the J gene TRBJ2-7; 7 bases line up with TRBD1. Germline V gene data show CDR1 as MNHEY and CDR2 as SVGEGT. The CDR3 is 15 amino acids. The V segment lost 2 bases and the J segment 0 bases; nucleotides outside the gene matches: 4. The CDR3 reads CASSYHRDSSYEQYF. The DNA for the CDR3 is TGTGCCAGCAGTTACCACCGGGACAGCTCCTACGAGCAGTACTTC.

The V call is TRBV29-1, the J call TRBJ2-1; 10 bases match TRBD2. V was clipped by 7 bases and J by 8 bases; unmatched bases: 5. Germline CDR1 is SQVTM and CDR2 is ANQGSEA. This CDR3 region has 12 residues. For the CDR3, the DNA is TGCAGCGCCGGGACTAGCGCGCATGAGCAGTTCTTC. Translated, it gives CSAGTSAHEQFF.

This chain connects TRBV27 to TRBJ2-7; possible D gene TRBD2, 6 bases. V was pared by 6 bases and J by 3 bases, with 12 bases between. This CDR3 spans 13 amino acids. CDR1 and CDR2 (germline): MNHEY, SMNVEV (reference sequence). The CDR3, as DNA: TGTGCCAGCAGCTCGTTAGCGGACTACGAGCAGTACGTC. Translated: CASSSLADYEQYV.

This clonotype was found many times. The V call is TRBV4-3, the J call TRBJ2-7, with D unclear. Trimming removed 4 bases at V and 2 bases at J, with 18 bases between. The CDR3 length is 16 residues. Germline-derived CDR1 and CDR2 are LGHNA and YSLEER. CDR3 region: CASSRSTAGEAYEQYF. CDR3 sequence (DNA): TGCGCCAGCAGCCGTTCAACGGCAGGAGAGGCCTACGAGCAGTACTTC.

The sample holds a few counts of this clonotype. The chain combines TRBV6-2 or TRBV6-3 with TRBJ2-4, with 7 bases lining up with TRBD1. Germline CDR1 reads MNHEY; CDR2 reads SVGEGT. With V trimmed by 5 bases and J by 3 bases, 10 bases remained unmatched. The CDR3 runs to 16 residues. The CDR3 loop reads CASSPVDRVVKNIQYF. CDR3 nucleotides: TGTGCCAGCAGTCCCGTAGACAGGGTGGTCAAAAACATTCAGTACTTC.

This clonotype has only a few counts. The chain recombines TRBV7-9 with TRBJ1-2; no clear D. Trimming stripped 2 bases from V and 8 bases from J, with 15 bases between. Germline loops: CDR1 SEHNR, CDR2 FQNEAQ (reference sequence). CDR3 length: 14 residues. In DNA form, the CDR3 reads TGTGCCAGCAGCTTACAGACCCACCCTATGGGCTACACCTTC. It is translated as CASSLQTHPMGYTF.

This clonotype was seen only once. CDR3 in DNA: TGTGCCAGCAGTTTAGTAGCACAGGAGAGGGACACCGGGGAGCTGTTTTTT. Amino acid sequence: CASSLVAQERDTGELFF. V and J are TRBV27 and TRBJ2-2; tentatively, D is TRBD1 or TRBD2 (5 bases each). This CDR3 is 17 amino acids long. Germline values: CDR1 MNHEY, CDR2 SMNVEV (reference sequence). Trimming shortened V by 2 bases and J by 3 bases, and 16 bases separated the two germline ends.

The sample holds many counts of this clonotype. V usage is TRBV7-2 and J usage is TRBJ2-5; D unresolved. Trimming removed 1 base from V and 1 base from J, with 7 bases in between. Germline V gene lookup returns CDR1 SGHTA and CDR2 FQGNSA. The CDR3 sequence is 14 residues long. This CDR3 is CASSLVTGQETQYF. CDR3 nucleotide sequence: TGTGCCAGCAGCTTAGTAACGGGCCAAGAGACCCAGTACTTC.

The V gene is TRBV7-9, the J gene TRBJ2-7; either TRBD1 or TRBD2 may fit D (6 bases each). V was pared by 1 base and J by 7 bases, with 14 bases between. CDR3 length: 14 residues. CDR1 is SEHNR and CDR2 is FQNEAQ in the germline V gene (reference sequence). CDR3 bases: TGTGCCAGCAGCTTAGGGGGGGCACCTAGAGAGCAGTACGTC. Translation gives CASSLGGAPREQYV.

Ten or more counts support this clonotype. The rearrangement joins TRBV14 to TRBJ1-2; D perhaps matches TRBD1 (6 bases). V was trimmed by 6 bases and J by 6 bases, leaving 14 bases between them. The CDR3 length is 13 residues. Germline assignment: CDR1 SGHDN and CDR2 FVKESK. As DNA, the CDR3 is TGTGCCAGCAGTCAGCGGGGGGCGCATGGCTACACCTTC. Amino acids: CASSQRGAHGYTF.

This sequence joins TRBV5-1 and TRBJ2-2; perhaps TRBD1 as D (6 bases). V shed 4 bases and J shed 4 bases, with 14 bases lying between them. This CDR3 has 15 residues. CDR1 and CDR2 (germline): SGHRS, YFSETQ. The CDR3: CASSPYRVGTGELFF. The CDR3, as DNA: TGCGCCAGCAGCCCCTACAGGGTCGGCACCGGGGAGCTGTTTTTT.

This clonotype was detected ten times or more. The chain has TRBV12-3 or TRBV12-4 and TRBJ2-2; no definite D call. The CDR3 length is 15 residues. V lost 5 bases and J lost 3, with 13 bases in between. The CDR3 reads CASSRRALDTGELFF. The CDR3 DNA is TGTGCCAGCAGTCGCCGGGCCCTGGACACCGGGGAGCTGTTTTTT.

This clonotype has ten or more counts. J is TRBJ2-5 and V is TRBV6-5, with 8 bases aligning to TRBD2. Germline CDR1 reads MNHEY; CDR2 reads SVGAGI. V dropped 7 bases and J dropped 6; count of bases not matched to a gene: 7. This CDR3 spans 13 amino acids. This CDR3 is CASTISGGKTQYF. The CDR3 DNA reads TGTGCCAGCACCATAAGCGGGGGAAAGACCCAGTACTTC.

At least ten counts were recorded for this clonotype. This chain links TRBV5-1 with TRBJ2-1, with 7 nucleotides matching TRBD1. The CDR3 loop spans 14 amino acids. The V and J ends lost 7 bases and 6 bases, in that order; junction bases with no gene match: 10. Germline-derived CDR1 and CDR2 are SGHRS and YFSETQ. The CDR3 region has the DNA TGCGCCAGCGAAACAGGGGTCGGTCCCAATGAGCAGTTCTTC. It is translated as CASETGVGPNEQFF.

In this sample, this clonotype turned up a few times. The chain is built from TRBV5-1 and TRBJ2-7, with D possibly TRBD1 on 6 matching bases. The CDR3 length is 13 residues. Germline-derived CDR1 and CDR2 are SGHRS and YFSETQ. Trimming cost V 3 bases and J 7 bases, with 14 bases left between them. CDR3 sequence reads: CASSSGQPLEQYF. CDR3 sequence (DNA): TGCGCCAGCAGCTCAGGACAGCCCCTAGAGCAGTACTTC.